The 20 T cell receptor beta chains below come from one sample, sequenced in a study of blood T cell repertoires in COVID-19 (dated by TCRdb to 2020 to 2021). The library was produced with the immunoSEQ multiplex PCR assay. The table comes from immuneACCESS by way of TCRdb, which keeps in-frame sequences with V and J called. Part of the clones is missing from these tables; in studies checked, under half for an unresolved V gene and the rest for unknown reasons. Across this sample there are about 350,000 clones, with roughly 86% seen only once. The ten most abundant clones make up 1% of the sample. Sample: PBMCs or T cells enriched from blood (not recorded which). These receptors were obtained from a woman in her 30s who had been exposed to COVID-19.

DNA of the CDR3: TGTGCCAGCAGCGACAGGTACAACTCACCCCTCCACTTT. It is translated as CASSDRYNSPLHF. This sequence joins TRBV28 and TRBJ1-6, with D possibly TRBD1 on 6 matching bases. The CDR3 is 13 amino acids. V gave up 6 bases and J gave up 10 bases, with 13 bases separating them. Germline CDR1 MDHEN, CDR2 SYDVKM. The variable domain in full, completed from reference TRBV28 and TRBJ1-6, reads DVKVTQSSRYLVKRTGEKVFLECVQDMDHENMFWYRQDPGLGLRLIYFSYDVKMKEKGDIPEGYSVSREKKERFSLILESASTNQTSMYLCASSDRYNSPLHFGNGTRLTVT.

This chain joins TRBV7-2 and TRBJ2-2, with TRBD2 as a possible D gene (6 bases). Germline V gene lookup returns CDR1 SGHTA and CDR2 FQGNSA. This CDR3 has 15 amino acids. V was pared by 5 bases and J by 4 bases, with 14 bases between. Written as DNA, the CDR3 is TGTGCCAGCAGCCTCGGGGGAGTGACCACCGGGGAGCTGTTTTTT. Its translation is CASSLGGVTTGELFF.

The chain has TRBV5-5 and TRBJ2-3; 12 bases line up with TRBD2. CDR1 is SGHKS and CDR2 is YYEKEE in the germline V gene (reference sequence). V lost 2 bases, J lost 2 bases, and 9 bases stayed unmatched. This CDR3 is built from 18 residues. CDR3 nucleotides: TGTGCCAGCAGCTTCAGGAAATCTAGCGGGAGGGCCACAGATACGCAGTATTTT. The encoded protein is CASSFRKSSGRATDTQYF.

This clone showed up just once. The V call is TRBV4-1, the J call TRBJ2-7, with D unclear. The CDR3 is 14 residues long. V was clipped by 0 bases and J by 6 bases, with 12 bases between them. In germline, CDR1 is MGHRA, CDR2 YSYEKL. The CDR3 region has the DNA TGCGCCAGCAGCCAAGAGAGCCTATTGCTCGAGCAGTACTTC. This codes for CASSQESLLLEQYF.

In DNA, the CDR3 is TGTGCCAGCTCACCGGGGGCCGTAGGGGGCCAGCCCCAGCATTTT. It is translated as CASSPGAVGGQPQHF. The chain combines TRBV18 with TRBJ1-5; 7 bases are shared with TRBD1. The CDR3 has 15 residues. Germline CDR1 is KGHSH and CDR2 is LQKENI. Trimming took 3 bases from V and 7 from J; bases not matched to a gene: 9. The full variable domain, rest sourced from reference TRBV18 and TRBJ1-5, is NAGVMQNPRHLVRRRGQEARLRCSPMKGHSHVYWYRQLPEEGLKFMVYLQKENIIDESGMPKERFSAEFPKEGPSILRIQQVVRGDSAAYFCASSPGAVGGQPQHFGDGTRLSIL.

This clone was detected once. The V gene is TRBV6-5, the J gene TRBJ1-2; D call uncertain. The CDR3 is 13 residues long. Germline V CDR1 and CDR2: MNHEY, SVGAGI. Trimming took off 6 bases at V and 3 bases at J, with 11 bases between the two ends. The CDR3, as DNA: TGTGCCAGCAGCCAACAGTTTTACTATGGCTACACCTTC. Protein sequence: CASSQQFYYGYTF.

The chain has TRBV11-3 and TRBJ1-1; D ambiguous. This CDR3 comprises 14 residues. V was clipped by 1 base and J by 4 bases, with 10 bases between them. CDR1 SGHNT and CDR2 YENEEA come from the germline V gene. CDR3 region: CASSLGRLGTEAFF. In DNA form, the CDR3 reads TGTGCCAGCAGCTTAGGTCGACTGGGCACTGAAGCTTTCTTT.

The chain carries TRBV10-3 and TRBJ1-4; D gene ambiguous. The CDR3 is made up of 15 amino acids. Germline CDR1 ENHRY, CDR2 SYGVKD. V was cut by 3 bases and J by 2 bases, with 10 bases left in between. CDR3 region: CAISERGETNEKLFF. The DNA for the CDR3 is TGTGCCATCAGTGAACGGGGTGAGACTAATGAAAAACTGTTTTTT.

This clone was seen just once. V gene TRBV9 combines with J gene TRBJ1-5; no clear D gene. The length of the CDR3 is 15 residues. Trimming shortened V by 2 bases and J by 0 bases, and 9 bases separated the two germline ends. Germline CDR1 and CDR2: SGDLS and YYNGEE. The CDR3 loop reads CASSVSISSNQPQHF. The CDR3 DNA follows: TGTGCCAGCAGCGTGAGTATTTCTAGCAATCAGCCCCAGCATTTT.

This clone was counted once. CDR3 coding DNA: TGCGCCAGCAGCCCGGGACTATACAATGAGCAGTTCTTC. Protein sequence: CASSPGLYNEQFF. The chain carries TRBV10-1 and TRBJ2-1; 7 nucleotides line up with TRBD2. The CDR3 spans 13 residues. Germline CDR1 and CDR2: WNHNN and SYGVQD (reference sequence). V was clipped by 6 bases and J by 4 bases; unmatched bases: 3.

The chain recombines TRBV11-2 with TRBJ1-2; D is possibly TRBD1 (6 bases). The CDR3 runs 14 residues. CDR1 and CDR2 (germline): SGHAT, FQNNGV. Trimming cost V 0 bases and J 9 bases, with 14 bases left between them. As DNA, the CDR3 is TGTGCCAGCAGCTTAGATCACAGGGAGCGGAGCTACACCTTC. As protein: CASSLDHRERSYTF.

CDR3 coding DNA: TGTGCCAGCAGTTACAGGGTCGGTGGCTACACCTTC. Translated: CASSYRVGGYTF. The rearrangement uses TRBV28 and TRBJ1-2; tentative D call: TRBD1 (6 bases). Germline values: CDR1 MDHEN, CDR2 SYDVKM. Trimming stripped 4 bases from V and 7 bases from J, with 10 bases between. The CDR3 length is 12 residues.

The chain links TRBV6-2 or TRBV6-3 to TRBJ2-1; a possible D gene is TRBD1 (5 bases). V lost 2 bases and J lost 4, with 18 bases in between. This CDR3 is 17 amino acids long. Germline V lookup: CDR1 MNHEY, CDR2 SVGEGT. The DNA for the CDR3 is TGTGCCAGCAGTTACGAAGGGGTAGTAAGATCATACAATGAGCAGTTCTTC. Protein sequence: CASSYEGVVRSYNEQFF.

The CDR3 sequence is CASSPNRVGGYTF. As DNA, the CDR3 is TGTGCCAGCAGCCCAAACAGGGTCGGGGGCTACACCTTC. The chain joins TRBV3-1 (or the pseudogene TRBV3-2) to TRBJ1-2; D might be TRBD1 (6 bases). Germline V gene sequence: CDR1 LGHDT, CDR2 YNNKEL (reference sequence). V was trimmed by 4 bases and J by 8 bases, leaving 14 bases between them. The CDR3 has 13 residues.

This clone was seen a few times. The V gene is TRBV10-3, the J gene TRBJ1-5; 9 bases fit TRBD1. V gave up 6 bases and J gave up 3 bases; unmatched junction bases: 6. There are 15 residues in the CDR3. Germline CDR1 and CDR2: ENHRY and SYGVKD. DNA for the CDR3: TGTGCCATCAGGCGGACAGGGGATACCAATCAGCCCCAGCATTTT. Its translation is CAIRRTGDTNQPQHF.

V gene TRBV7-9 combines with J gene TRBJ2-7, with TRBD2 as a possible D gene (6 bases). In germline, CDR1 is SEHNR, CDR2 FQNEAQ (reference sequence). The CDR3 covers 15 residues. Between the trimmed V and J ends, which lost 1 base and 1 base, there was a span of 11 bases. The DNA of the CDR3 is TGTGCCAGCAGCTTAGGGAGCGGGTTATCCTACGAGCAGTACTTC. It translates to CASSLGSGLSYEQYF.

In DNA, the CDR3 is TGCGCCAGCAGCCCGGGGGGACAGGTCGGGAATGAGCAGTTCTTC. It encodes CASSPGGQVGNEQFF. The chain couples TRBV5-1 to TRBJ2-1, with TRBD1 as a possible D gene (8 bases). The germline V and J ends were trimmed by 4 bases and 7 bases, with 18 bases remaining between them. This CDR3 contains 15 residues. The germline V gene encodes CDR1 SGHRS and CDR2 YFSETQ.

V is TRBV30 and J is TRBJ2-7, with TRBD2 matching over 7 bases. With 4 bases clipped from V and 2 bases from J, the junction kept 5 bases outside the gene matches. This CDR3 region has 13 residues. CDR1 GTSNPN and CDR2 SVGIG come from the germline V gene (reference sequence). The CDR3 loop is CAWMRAGTYEQYF. The CDR3 DNA follows: TGTGCCTGGATGCGAGCGGGAACCTACGAGCAGTACTTC.

The V gene is TRBV19, the J gene TRBJ1-3; D not certain. This CDR3 comprises 12 residues. V lost 10 bases and J lost 4, with 11 bases in between. The germline gives CDR1 LNHDA, CDR2 SQIVND (reference sequence). The CDR3 coding sequence is TGTGCCACCACGGAGAAGGGAAACACCATATATTTT. The encoded protein is CATTEKGNTIYF.

Concerning this clone: This sample also contains other DNA sequences that code for the same CDR3. The chain joins TRBV19 to TRBJ1-1; D is uncertain. V gave up 5 bases and J gave up 1 base, with 2 bases separating them. Germline V gene lookup returns CDR1 LNHDA and CDR2 SQIVND (reference sequence). The CDR3 has 11 residues. As DNA, the CDR3 is TGTGCCAGTAGTCGGAACACTGAAGCTTTCTTT. Translated, it gives CASSRNTEAFF.